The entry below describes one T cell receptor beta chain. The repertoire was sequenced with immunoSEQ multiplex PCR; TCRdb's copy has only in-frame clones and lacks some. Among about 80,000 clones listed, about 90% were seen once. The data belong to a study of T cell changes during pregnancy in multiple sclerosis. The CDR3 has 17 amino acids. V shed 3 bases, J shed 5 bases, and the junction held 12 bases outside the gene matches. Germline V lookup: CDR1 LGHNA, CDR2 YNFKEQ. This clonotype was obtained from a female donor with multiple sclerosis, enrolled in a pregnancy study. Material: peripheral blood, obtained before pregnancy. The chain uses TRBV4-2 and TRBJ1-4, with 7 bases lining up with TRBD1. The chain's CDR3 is CASSHSTETGRNEKLFF. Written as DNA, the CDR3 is TGTGCCAGCAGCCATTCCACTGAGACAGGGAGAAATGAAAAACTGTTTTTT.